This TCR beta chain was found in a study of human T cells and chemical hapten exposure. The wider study: Skin of the upper inner arm, roughly 2 cm by roughly 2 cm, received 2% DPC for sensitization.

With V trimmed by 3 bases and J by 10 bases, 7 bases remained unmatched. Per the germline V gene, CDR1 is SGHRS and CDR2 is YFSETQ. This CDR3 region has 14 residues. TCRdb fed the RACE reads into MiXCR, producing one record per CDR3 protein. This table has approximately 50,000 distinct CDR3 sequences, approximately 9.7% appearing once. The time point was: pre-sensitization, week 0. Treatment meaning: therapeutic diphenylcyclopropenone sensitization with weekly scalp DPC. Unfractionated whole blood was the source of the extracted total RNA. This clonotype was counted many times. Sample: whole blood, taken in connection with sensitization to the hapten diphenylcyclopropenone (DPC). The clonotype originates from a woman aged 25-40 years with alopecia areata. Some clones in this sample may be carry-over from other donors' samples. V and J are TRBV5-1 and TRBJ1-6; TRBD1 agrees at 7 bases. For the CDR3, the DNA is TGCGCCAGCAGCTCCGACAGGGCTGCGTCACCCCTCCACTTT. This sequence encodes CASSSDRAASPLHF.